This T cell receptor (beta chain) was sequenced for a study of blood T cell repertoires in COVID-19. The wider study: PBMCs, B-cell-depleted T cells, or T cells were the source of the cDNA or gDNA that made up the material.

Germline assignment: CDR1 SGHRS and CDR2 YFSETQ. Trimming cost V 1 base and J 3 bases, with 7 bases left between them. The CDR3 consists of 13 residues. Per the study methods: Estimation of nucleated cell counts was performed using reference gene primer amplification. TCRdb's table, derived via immunoSEQ multiplex PCR, lists solely in-frame clones and lacks some. V and J calls and clone size follow that table, whereas D and trimming were derived from the DNA. Of 200,000 to 250,000 clones in the sample, about four fifths were seen once. To note about this clone: The same CDR3 also results from other DNA sequences found in this sample.

The sample taken for sequencing was peripheral blood. The V gene is TRBV5-1, the J gene TRBJ1-1, with D unresolved. This TCR derives from a woman aged 80 or over with acute or convalescent COVID-19. CDR3 protein: CASSLTRDTEAFF. The CDR3 nucleotides read TGCGCCAGCAGCTTGACCCGGGACACTGAAGCTTTCTTT.